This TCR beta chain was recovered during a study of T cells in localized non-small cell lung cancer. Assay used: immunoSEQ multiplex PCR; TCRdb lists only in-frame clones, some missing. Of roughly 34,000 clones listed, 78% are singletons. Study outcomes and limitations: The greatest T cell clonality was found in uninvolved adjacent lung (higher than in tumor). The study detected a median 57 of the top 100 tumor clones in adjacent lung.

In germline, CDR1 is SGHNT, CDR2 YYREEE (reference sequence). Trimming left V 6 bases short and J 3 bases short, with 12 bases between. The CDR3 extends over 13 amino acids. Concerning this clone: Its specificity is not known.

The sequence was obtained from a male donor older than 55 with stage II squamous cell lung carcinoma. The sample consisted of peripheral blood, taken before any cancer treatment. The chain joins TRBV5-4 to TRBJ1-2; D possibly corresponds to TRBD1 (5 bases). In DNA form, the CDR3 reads TGTGCCAGCACCACGGGAGGGGACTATGGCTACACCTTC. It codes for CASTTGGDYGYTF. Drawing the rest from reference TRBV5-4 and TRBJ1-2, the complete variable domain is ETGVTQSPTHLIKTRGQQVTLRCSSQSGHNTVSWYQQALGQGPQFIFQYYREEENGRGNFPPRFSGLQFPNYSSELNVNALELDDSALYLCASTTGGDYGYTFGSGTRLTVV.